This T cell receptor beta chain appears in the sequencing data of a study of T cell repertoires in cytomegalovirus infection. Study at large: Shared public TCR beta signatures pointed to both CMV infection and a matching HLA type.

The germline gives CDR1 SGHTA, CDR2 FQGTGA. This CDR3 is 14 amino acids long. V was pared by 5 bases and J by 1 base, with 11 bases between. MiXCR was run by TCRdb on the reads, yielding one entry per CDR3 protein. The repertoire includes about 180,000 distinct CDR3 sequences, 13% to 15% of them detected once, and 25% to 30% sits in the top ten. The rearrangement uses TRBV7-3 and TRBJ1-1; D is perhaps TRBD1 (6 bases). Sequencing used PBMCs. This TCR derives from a human donor in good health (CMV status not recorded). Some clones in this sample may be carry-over from other donors' samples. CDR3 DNA: TGTGCCAGCAGCGCACAGGGTGGGAACACTGAAGCTTTCTTT. Amino acids: CASSAQGGNTEAFF.